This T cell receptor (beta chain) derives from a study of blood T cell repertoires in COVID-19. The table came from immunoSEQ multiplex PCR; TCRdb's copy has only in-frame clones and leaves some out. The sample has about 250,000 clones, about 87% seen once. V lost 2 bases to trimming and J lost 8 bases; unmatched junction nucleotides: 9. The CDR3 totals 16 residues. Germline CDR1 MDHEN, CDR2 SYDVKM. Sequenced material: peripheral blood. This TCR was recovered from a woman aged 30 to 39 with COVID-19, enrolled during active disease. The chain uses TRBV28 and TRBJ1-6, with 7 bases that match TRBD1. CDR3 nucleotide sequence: TGTGCCAGCAGTTTAGTAGTGGGGACAGTAGATTCACCCCTCCACTTT. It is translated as CASSLVVGTVDSPLHF.